The 14 T cell receptor beta chains below come from one sample, sequenced in a study of T-cell reconstitution after alpha-beta-depleted transplantation in children. It was with unique molecular identifiers that the TCRbeta library was prepared. TCRdb re-derived calls from the PCR reads in MiXCR, one entry per CDR3 protein. The data contain under 300,000 distinct CDR3 sequences, over 9.5% of them seen just once; the ten biggest clones take up approximately 4.7%. Sample: PBMCs from the stem cell graft donor, taken from the stem cell graft. These receptors all stem from a human donor who donated a stem cell graft to a child with SCID.

This clonotype was seen at least ten times. V and J are TRBV6-2 or TRBV6-3 and TRBJ1-1, with 9 positions matching TRBD1. The germline CDR1 and CDR2 sequences are MNHEY and SVGEGT. V trimming: 6 bases; J trimming: 4 bases; junction bases outside the gene matches: 6. This CDR3 spans 14 amino acids. CDR3 sequence reads: CASSPDRGSTEAFF. The CDR3 DNA follows: TGTGCCAGCAGCCCAGACAGGGGGTCCACTGAAGCTTTCTTT.

This clonotype was seen ten or more times. The rearrangement joins TRBV5-1 to TRBJ2-2, with a weak D call TRBD1 (8 bases). Germline assignment: CDR1 SGHRS and CDR2 YFSETQ. With 4 bases removed from V and 8 bases from J, the gap between germline ends came to 15 bases. CDR3 length: 14 amino acids. The CDR3 region has the DNA TGCGCCAGCAGCATAAGCGGGGACAGGGGGGAGCTGTTTTTT. This gives the protein CASSISGDRGELFF. The whole variable domain, filled in from reference TRBV5-1 and TRBJ2-2, reads KAGVTQTPRYLIKTRGQQVTLSCSPISGHRSVSWYQQTPGQGLQFLFEYFSETQRNKGNFPGRFSGRQFSNSRSEMNVSTLELGDSALYLCASSISGDRGELFFGEGSRLTVL.

This clonotype showed up many times. J is TRBJ1-2 and V is TRBV12-3 or TRBV12-4, with D possibly TRBD1 on 6 matching bases. Trimming removed 10 bases from V and 3 bases from J, with 21 bases in between. The CDR3 sequence is 15 residues long. The CDR3 region is CATMMTGTLDYGYTF. CDR3 DNA: TGTGCCACCATGATGACCGGGACACTGGACTATGGCTACACCTTC.

This clonotype showed up many times. The chain carries TRBV7-9 and TRBJ1-4, with 7 nucleotides matching TRBD1. The CDR3 totals 15 residues. Per the germline V gene, CDR1 is SEHNR and CDR2 is FQNEAQ (reference sequence). J lost 4 bases, V lost 3 bases, and 5 bases had no gene match. The CDR3 is CASSFGTDYNEKLFF. DNA of the CDR3: TGTGCCAGCAGCTTCGGGACAGATTATAATGAAAAACTGTTTTTT.

The chain recombines TRBV20-1 with TRBJ1-5, with D perhaps TRBD1 (5 bases). CDR3 length: 15 residues. In germline, CDR1 is DFQATT, CDR2 SNEGSKA (reference sequence). V shed 4 bases and J shed 4 bases, with 17 bases lying between them. The CDR3 protein is CSAKLSLGVNQPQHF. The CDR3, as DNA: TGCAGTGCTAAGCTTTCCCTAGGGGTAAATCAGCCCCAGCATTTT.

This clonotype was recorded many times. The chain couples TRBV21-1 to TRBJ2-3; the table calls TRBD1, which could not be checked here. TRBV21-1 is a documented pseudogene. The CDR3 consists of 15 residues. CDR3 region: CASSFGQGHTDTQYF. The DNA of the CDR3 is TGTGCCAGCAGCTTCGGACAGGGTCACACAGATACGCAGTATTTT.

V is TRBV7-2 and J is TRBJ2-3, with D maybe TRBD2 (5 bases). The CDR3 sequence is 15 residues long. With 6 bases removed from V and 5 bases from J, the gap between germline ends came to 18 bases. Germline V gene data show CDR1 as SGHTA and CDR2 as FQGNSA. CDR3 DNA: TGTGCCAGCAGTCCCGGACTTTTCGAACAAGATACGCAGTATTTT. This encodes CASSPGLFEQDTQYF.

There are many counts of this clonotype. The CDR3 DNA sequence: TGCGCCAGCAGCCCCGTCCCGGGACAGGGGGCTACTAACTATGGCTACACCTTC. Residues: CASSPVPGQGATNYGYTF. V usage is TRBV5-1 and J usage is TRBJ1-2, with 12 bases lining up with TRBD1. CDR3 length: 18 amino acids. Germline V lookup: CDR1 SGHRS, CDR2 YFSETQ. Trimming at V came to 4 bases and at J to 0 bases, leaving 10 bases not matched to a gene.

This clonotype showed up many times. The chain has TRBV29-1 and TRBJ2-3; 7 bases align to TRBD1. CDR3 length equals 15 residues. Germline V gene lookup returns CDR1 SQVTM and CDR2 ANQGSEA. V trimming: 3 bases; J trimming: 4 bases; junction bases outside the gene matches: 10. The CDR3 sequence is CSVDRSPGGSDTQYF. The CDR3 nucleotides are TGCAGCGTTGACCGCTCGCCAGGGGGATCAGATACGCAGTATTTT.

This clonotype showed up just a few times. The rearrangement uses TRBV7-3 and TRBJ2-2; possibly TRBD1 for D (5 bases). Germline lookup yields CDR1 SGHTA and CDR2 FQGTGA. The CDR3 extends over 14 amino acids. Trimming pared 3 bases from V and 6 bases from J, leaving 11 bases between. For the CDR3, the DNA is TGTGCCAGCAGCTTGGGGCCCGGGTCCGGGGAGCTGTTTTTT. This translates into CASSLGPGSGELFF.

This clonotype was detected ten times or more. J is TRBJ1-1 and V is TRBV6-1; D is perhaps TRBD1 (5 bases). CDR3 size: 14 residues. Germline CDR1 reads MNHNS; CDR2 reads SASEGT. Deletions cut 5 bases from V and 5 bases from J, with 15 bases between. The CDR3 nucleotides are TGTGCCAGCAGTCCCCCCTCGGAGGGGACTGAAGCTTTCTTT. Encoded protein: CASSPPSEGTEAFF.

In its sample, this clonotype was seen many times. V usage is TRBV7-9 and J usage is TRBJ2-1; a weak D match, TRBD2 (5 bases). Germline lookup yields CDR1 SEHNR and CDR2 FQNEAQ (reference sequence). This CDR3 contains 16 residues. The V gene lost 0 bases and the J gene lost 0 bases, with 9 bases spanning the gap. CDR3 coding DNA: TGTGCCAGCAGCTTAGCGCTCGCGGGCTCCTACAATGAGCAGTTCTTC. This translates into CASSLALAGSYNEQFF.

This clonotype was observed many times. The chain has TRBV20-1 and TRBJ2-1, with a tentative D call TRBD2 (6 bases). The CDR3 sequence is 16 residues long. Per the germline V gene, CDR1 is DFQATT and CDR2 is SNEGSKA (reference sequence). V lost 5 bases, J lost 0 bases, and 17 bases lay in between. CDR3 region: CSARLRGGYSYNEQFF. The CDR3 nucleotides read TGCAGTGCTCGCTTACGTGGGGGGTACTCCTACAATGAGCAGTTCTTC.

Many counts were recorded for this clonotype. This chain joins TRBV5-1 and TRBJ1-1, with D possibly TRBD1 on 6 matching bases. Trimming took 0 bases from V and 1 from J, leaving 13 bases between them. The CDR3 is made up of 16 amino acids. Germline V gives CDR1 SGHRS, CDR2 YFSETQ. This chain's CDR3 is CASSLAEGVGNTEAFF. CDR3 nucleotides: TGCGCCAGCAGCTTGGCCGAGGGGGTTGGGAACACTGAAGCTTTCTTT.